Presented here are 26 T cell receptor beta chains from one specimen sequenced in a study of regulatory T cells in long-lasting Graves disease. Time point in this sample: persistent/refractory GD, antithyroid drugs over 5 years with positive TRAb. Preparation of the TCR library used RNA extracted from PBMCs. iRepertoire HTBI primers and Arm-PCR of CDR3 regions built TCR beta libraries. TCRdb redid the calling of the multiplex PCR reads with MiXCR, one entry per CDR3 protein. The sample yields about 400,000 distinct CDR3 sequences, about a fifth seen once. The input for sequencing was peripheral blood mononuclear cells (PBMCs), taken when the disease was refractory, from a patient treated with antithyroid drugs. These receptors all stem from a female donor with Graves disease.

J is TRBJ1-1 and V is TRBV7-9; 8 nucleotides align to TRBD1. CDR3 length equals 13 residues. The V gene's germline CDR1 is SEHNR and CDR2 FQNEAQ (reference sequence). The junction had 3 bases not matched to a gene; V was cut back by 5 bases and J by 4 bases. The CDR3 region has the DNA TGTGCCAGCAGCCGACAGGGGTTCACTGAAGCTTTCTTT. This sequence encodes CASSRQGFTEAFF.

The sample holds a few counts of this clonotype. The V call is TRBV18, the J call TRBJ2-7; a weak D match, TRBD1 (6 bases). The CDR3 length is 14 residues. Between the trimmed V and J ends, which lost 2 bases and 3 bases, there was a span of 11 bases. Germline assignment: CDR1 KGHSH and CDR2 LQKENI. The CDR3 nucleotides read TGTGCCAGCTCACCAAAGACAGGCCGCTACGAGCAGTACTTC. It yields the protein CASSPKTGRYEQYF. The full variable domain, its missing parts supplied by reference TRBV18 and TRBJ2-7, is NAGVMQNPRHLVRRRGQEARLRCSPMKGHSHVYWYRQLPEEGLKFMVYLQKENIIDESGMPKERFSAEFPKEGPSILRIQQVVRGDSAAYFCASSPKTGRYEQYFGPGTRLTVT.

A few counts support this clonotype. This chain joins TRBV2 and TRBJ2-1; 10 bases map to TRBD2. This CDR3 is built from 18 residues. V shed 6 bases, J shed 7 bases, and the junction held 18 bases outside the gene matches. Germline assignment: CDR1 SNHLY and CDR2 FYNNEI. DNA for the CDR3: TGTGCCAGCAGGGGTGGACAGGGTAAGCGGGAGGGCCAAAATGAGCAGTTCTTC. It specifies CASRGGQGKREGQNEQFF.

Ten or more counts support this clonotype. The V call is TRBV6-1, the J call TRBJ2-7, with 10 bases matching TRBD2. Germline V lookup: CDR1 MNHNS, CDR2 SASEGT. With 6 bases clipped from V and 6 bases from J, the junction kept 8 bases outside the gene matches. The CDR3 length is 14 residues. The CDR3: CASRTGTSAGEQYF. The CDR3 region has the DNA TGTGCCAGCAGAACCGGGACTAGCGCAGGCGAGCAGTACTTC.

The J gene is TRBJ2-7, the V gene TRBV29-1; 10 nucleotides align to TRBD2. The CDR3 is 13 residues long. Per the germline V gene, CDR1 is SQVTM and CDR2 is ANQGSEA. V was clipped by 4 bases and J by 4 bases; unmatched bases: 4. CDR3 nucleotides: TGCAGCGTTGGGCTAGCGGGAGCATACGAGCAGTACTTC. This gives the protein CSVGLAGAYEQYF.

V and J are TRBV12-3 or TRBV12-4 and TRBJ1-1; D remains ambiguous. The CDR3 has 14 residues. V was trimmed by 3 bases and J by 1 base, leaving 9 bases between them. The DNA of the CDR3 is TGTGCCAGCAGTTTCCCTCGACAGAACACTGAAGCTTTCTTT. Its translation is CASSFPRQNTEAFF.

With regard to this clonotype: This clone may be a read error of a much larger clone one base away. This chain uses TRBV20-1 with TRBJ2-7; 7 positions match TRBD2. This CDR3 comprises 14 residues. Germline V CDR1 and CDR2: DFQATT, SNEGSKA (reference sequence). DNA for the CDR3: TGCAGTGCTGGAGATCTAGCGGCGGCGGTGGAGCAGTACTTC. This sequence encodes CSAGDLAAAVEQYF.

The sample holds a few counts of this clonotype. The V and J genes are TRBV29-1 and TRBJ2-7; 7 bases fit TRBD1. The CDR3 extends over 12 amino acids. V lost 6 bases, J lost 0 bases, and 2 bases stayed unmatched. Germline loops: CDR1 SQVTM, CDR2 ANQGSEA. The CDR3 loop reads CSVGQSSYEQYF. CDR3 DNA sequence: TGCAGCGTGGGACAGAGCTCCTACGAGCAGTACTTC.

The rearrangement uses TRBV15 and TRBJ1-4, with D perhaps TRBD1 (6 bases). CDR3 length equals 15 residues. The germline CDR1 and CDR2 sequences are LNHNV and YYDKDF (reference sequence). Trimming removed 2 bases from V and 6 bases from J, with 13 bases in between. The CDR3 loop is CATSRLRGGYEKLFF. CDR3 DNA sequence: TGTGCCACCAGCAGACTCAGGGGAGGTTATGAAAAACTGTTTTTT.

This clonotype appeared a few times. This may arise from a read error, as a much more abundant clone is one base away. This chain connects TRBV28 to TRBJ2-7, with D perhaps assigned TRBD1 or TRBD2 (5 bases each). The CDR3 spans 14 residues. The V and J ends lost 6 bases and 2 bases respectively, with 14 bases between them. CDR1 and CDR2 from the germline V gene are MDHEN and SYDVKM. The CDR3 protein is CASRNAEGTYEQYF. CDR3 coding DNA: TGTGCCAGCAGGAACGCCGAGGGGACCTACGAGCAGTACTTC.

This clonotype was found a few times. The V call is TRBV9, the J call TRBJ2-7; 7 bases agree with TRBD1. V was pared by 0 bases and J by 3 bases, with 6 bases of the junction left unmatched. Germline-derived CDR1 and CDR2 are SGDLS and YYNGEE. The CDR3 extends over 15 amino acids. This CDR3 reads CASSVAGTDFYEQYF. The CDR3 DNA follows: TGTGCCAGCAGCGTAGCCGGGACAGACTTCTACGAGCAGTACTTC.

This clonotype occurred many times. An end of the junction differs from the germline gene, which may be a read error. The V and J genes are TRBV11-2 and TRBJ2-7; D gene uncertain. This CDR3 has 13 amino acids. Germline assignment: CDR1 SGHAT and CDR2 FQNNGV. Here the CDR3 reads CASSLEPSDEQYF. CDR3 nucleotide sequence: TGTGCCAGCAGCTTAGAACCCTCCGACGAGCAGTACTTC.

This clonotype has more than one count but fewer than ten. One base away lies a much larger clone, so this may be a sequencing read error. This chain joins TRBV24-1 and TRBJ2-1, with D maybe TRBD2 (7 bases). Trimming left V 3 bases short and J 4 bases short, with 15 bases between. The CDR3 runs to 16 residues. CDR1 and CDR2 from the germline V gene are KGHDR and SFDVKD. As DNA, the CDR3 is TGTGCCACCAGTGATGGGGGGGGCACCAAGTACAATGAGCAGTTCTTC. Its protein is CATSDGGGTKYNEQFF.

This chain joins TRBV5-6 and TRBJ2-5; the match to TRBD2 covers 9 bases. This CDR3 comprises 16 residues. The junction had 7 bases not matched to a gene; V was cut back by 3 bases and J by 1 base. In germline, CDR1 is SGHDT, CDR2 YYEEEE. This CDR3 is CASSYQRGVPQETQYF. CDR3 DNA: TGTGCCAGCAGCTACCAGCGGGGGGTTCCCCAAGAGACCCAGTACTTC.

As concerns this clonotype: One base away lies a much larger clone, so this may be a sequencing read error. The chain links TRBV30 to TRBJ1-1; D possibly corresponds to TRBD1 (5 bases). CDR1 is GTSNPN and CDR2 is SVGIG in the germline V gene (reference sequence). Deletions cut 1 base from V and 4 bases from J, with 16 bases between. This CDR3 is 15 amino acids long. CDR3 in amino acids: CAWSAGQVYRTEAFF. The CDR3 coding sequence is TGTGCCTGGAGTGCGGGGCAGGTCTACCGCACTGAAGCTTTCTTT.

The chain links TRBV4-1 to TRBJ2-2; maybe TRBD2 (6 bases). The germline CDR1 and CDR2 sequences are MGHRA and YSYEKL. This CDR3 is 13 amino acids long. With 4 bases removed from V and 8 bases from J, the gap between germline ends came to 11 bases. The CDR3 bases are TGCGCCAGCAGCCGAGTAGGGACTGGGGAGCTGTTTTTT. This sequence encodes CASSRVGTGELFF.

The chain links TRBV20-1 to TRBJ2-7, with D possibly TRBD1 on 6 matching bases. The CDR3 is 16 residues long. V was shortened by 0 bases and J by 0 bases, with 15 bases between the two germline ends. Germline V gene lookup returns CDR1 DFQATT and CDR2 SNEGSKA (reference sequence). Here the CDR3 reads CSARDPQVGGSYEQYF. The CDR3 DNA reads TGCAGTGCTAGAGATCCCCAGGTAGGGGGCTCCTACGAGCAGTACTTC.

The J gene is TRBJ2-7, the V gene TRBV28; no reliable D call. The CDR3 has 13 amino acids. Trimming took 4 bases from V and 9 from J, leaving 16 bases between them. Germline CDR1 and CDR2: MDHEN and SYDVKM. The CDR3 sequence: CASSSLGPTVQYF. CDR3 sequence (DNA): TGTGCCAGCAGTTCTCTAGGGCCGACTGTGCAGTACTTC.

The CDR3 is CSVTVGGLGTEAFF. CDR3 nucleotide sequence: TGCAGCGTCACCGTGGGGGGGCTAGGTACCGAAGCTTTCTTT. The chain links TRBV29-1 to TRBJ1-1; D is perhaps TRBD1 (6 bases). Trimming shortened V by 6 bases and J by 8 bases, and 22 bases separated the two germline ends. The CDR3 is 14 residues long. The germline CDR1 and CDR2 sequences are SQVTM and ANQGSEA.

This clonotype was counted ten times or more. Here the CDR3 reads CASSFSGRTNEKLFF. The CDR3 DNA reads TGTGCCAGCAGCTTCTCCGGGAGGACTAATGAAAAACTGTTTTTT. The gene calls are TRBV11-2 and TRBJ1-4; D unclear. Germline assignment: CDR1 SGHAT and CDR2 FQNNGV. The ends were cut back, 3 bases at V and 2 bases at J, with 10 bases in the middle. The CDR3 is 15 residues long.

This clonotype showed up just a few times. This chain connects TRBV12-3 or TRBV12-4 to TRBJ2-7; D is tentatively TRBD1 or TRBD2 (6 bases each). The V and J ends lost 6 bases and 2 bases respectively, with 14 bases between them. The CDR3 consists of 14 residues. CDR3 in amino acids: CASSRGRRTYEQYF. CDR3 bases: TGTGCCAGCAGCCGGGGGCGGAGAACCTACGAGCAGTACTTC.

The V and J genes are TRBV5-5 and TRBJ1-1; the D is unclear. V dropped 4 bases and J dropped 2 bases, with 12 bases sitting between them. The CDR3 sequence is 14 residues long. Germline V gives CDR1 SGHKS, CDR2 YYEKEE (reference sequence). CDR3 region: CASSRVPGNTEAFF. The CDR3 coding sequence is TGTGCCAGCAGCCGGGTCCCGGGAAACACTGAAGCTTTCTTT.

This clonotype has ten or more counts. As DNA, the CDR3 is TGTGCCAGCAGTGCCGCGGGAGATTATTACGGGGAGCTGTTTTTT. Its protein product is CASSAAGDYYGELFF. The rearrangement links TRBV25-1 to TRBJ2-2; TRBD2 agrees at 7 bases. This CDR3 comprises 15 residues. Germline V gives CDR1 MGHDK, CDR2 SYGVNS. The ends lost 4 bases at V and 7 bases at J; junction bases unmatched: 9.

The V and J genes are TRBV19 and TRBJ2-7, with D possibly TRBD2 on 6 matching bases. The CDR3 extends over 15 amino acids. The V end lost 6 bases, the J end lost 2 bases, and 17 bases lay between the germline ends. Germline loops: CDR1 LNHDA, CDR2 SQIVND (reference sequence). The CDR3 spells CASSDGRAGTYEQYF. The CDR3 DNA reads as TGTGCCAGTAGCGACGGGAGAGCGGGTACCTACGAGCAGTACTTC.

In this sample, this clonotype turned up many times. The rearrangement joins TRBV3-1 to TRBJ2-5; 8 bases are a match to TRBD2. J was trimmed by 5 bases and V by 0 bases; bases with no gene match: 14. CDR1 and CDR2 (germline): LGHDT, YNNKEL (reference sequence). The CDR3 runs 18 residues. The DNA for the CDR3 is TGTGCCAGCAGCCAAGAAAGGCTCCTAGGCGGGAGGACGGAGACCCAGTACTTC. Protein product: CASSQERLLGGRTETQYF.

This clonotype has a count of ten or more. This chain uses TRBV10-3 with TRBJ2-5, with 10 bases that match TRBD2. The CDR3 consists of 15 residues. The V segment lost 0 bases and the J segment 5 bases; nucleotides outside the gene matches: 3. Germline V gene data show CDR1 as ENHRY and CDR2 as SYGVKD. The CDR3 bases are TGTGCCATCAGTGAGTCATCTAGCGGGGGTGAGACCCAGTACTTC. It specifies CAISESSSGGETQYF.